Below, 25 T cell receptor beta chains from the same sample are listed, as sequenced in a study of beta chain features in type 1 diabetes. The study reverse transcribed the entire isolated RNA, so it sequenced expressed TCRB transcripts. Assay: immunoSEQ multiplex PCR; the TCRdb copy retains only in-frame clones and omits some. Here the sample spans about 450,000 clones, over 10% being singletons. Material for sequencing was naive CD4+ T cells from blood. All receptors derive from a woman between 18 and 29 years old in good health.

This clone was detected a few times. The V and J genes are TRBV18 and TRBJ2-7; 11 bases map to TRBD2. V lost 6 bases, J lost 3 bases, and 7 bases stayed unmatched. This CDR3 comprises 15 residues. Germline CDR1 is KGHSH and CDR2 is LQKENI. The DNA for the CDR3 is TGTGCCAGCTCTCCGGGACTAGCGGAGAGCTACGAGCAGTACTTC. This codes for CASSPGLAESYEQYF.

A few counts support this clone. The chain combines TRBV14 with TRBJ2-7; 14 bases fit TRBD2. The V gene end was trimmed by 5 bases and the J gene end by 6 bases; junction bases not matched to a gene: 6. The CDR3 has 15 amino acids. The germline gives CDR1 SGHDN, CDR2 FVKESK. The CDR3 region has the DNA TGTGCCAGCAGCACAGGACTAGCGGGAGGAGGCGAGCAGTACTTC. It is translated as CASSTGLAGGGEQYF.

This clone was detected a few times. The DNA of the CDR3 is TGCAGCGTTCCGGGACTAGCGGGAGGTATCAGTTGGGAGCAGTTCTTC. Translation gives CSVPGLAGGISWEQFF. This sequence joins TRBV29-1 and TRBJ2-1, with 15 bases that match TRBD2. Unmatched junction bases numbered 12, after V lost 5 bases and J lost 10 bases. This CDR3 region has 16 residues. In germline, CDR1 is SQVTM, CDR2 ANQGSEA.

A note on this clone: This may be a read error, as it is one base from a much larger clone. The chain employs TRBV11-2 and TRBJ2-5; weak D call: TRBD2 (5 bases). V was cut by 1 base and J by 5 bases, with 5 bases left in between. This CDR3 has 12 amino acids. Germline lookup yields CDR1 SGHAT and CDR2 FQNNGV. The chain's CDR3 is CASSLAGETQYF. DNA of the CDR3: TGTGCCAGCAGCTTAGCGGGGGAGACCCAGTACTTC.

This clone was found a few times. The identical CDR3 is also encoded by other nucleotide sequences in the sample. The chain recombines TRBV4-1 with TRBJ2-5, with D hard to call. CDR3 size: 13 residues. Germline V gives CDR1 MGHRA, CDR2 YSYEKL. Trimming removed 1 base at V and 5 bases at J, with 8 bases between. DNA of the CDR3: TGCGCCAGCAGCCAAGGGATACTGGAGACCCAGTACTTC. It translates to CASSQGILETQYF.

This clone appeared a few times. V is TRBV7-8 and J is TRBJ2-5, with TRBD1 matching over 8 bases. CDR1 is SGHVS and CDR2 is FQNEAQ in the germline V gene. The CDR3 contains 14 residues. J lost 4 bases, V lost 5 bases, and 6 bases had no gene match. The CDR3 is CASSEQGGLETQYF. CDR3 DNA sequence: TGTGCCAGCAGCGAACAGGGGGGCTTAGAGACCCAGTACTTC.

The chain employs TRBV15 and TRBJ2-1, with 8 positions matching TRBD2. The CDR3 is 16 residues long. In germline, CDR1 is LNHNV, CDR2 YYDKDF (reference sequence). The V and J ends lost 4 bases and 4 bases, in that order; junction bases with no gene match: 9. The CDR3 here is CATSTRVAGNYNEQFF. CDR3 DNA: TGTGCCACCAGCACCCGAGTAGCGGGGAATTACAATGAGCAGTTCTTC.

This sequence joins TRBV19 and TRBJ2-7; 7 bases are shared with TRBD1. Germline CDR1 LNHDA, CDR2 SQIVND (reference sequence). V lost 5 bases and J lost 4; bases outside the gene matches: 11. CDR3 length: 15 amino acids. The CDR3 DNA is TGTGCCAGTAGTCGAACCGGGACAGAGGAATACGAGCAGTACTTC. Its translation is CASSRTGTEEYEQYF.

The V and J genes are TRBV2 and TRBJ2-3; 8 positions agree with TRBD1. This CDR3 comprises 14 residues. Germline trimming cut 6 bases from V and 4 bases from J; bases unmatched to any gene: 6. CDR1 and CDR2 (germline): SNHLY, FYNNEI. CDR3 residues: CASSLDRGADTQYF. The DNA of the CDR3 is TGTGCCAGCAGCCTCGACAGGGGCGCAGATACGCAGTATTTT.

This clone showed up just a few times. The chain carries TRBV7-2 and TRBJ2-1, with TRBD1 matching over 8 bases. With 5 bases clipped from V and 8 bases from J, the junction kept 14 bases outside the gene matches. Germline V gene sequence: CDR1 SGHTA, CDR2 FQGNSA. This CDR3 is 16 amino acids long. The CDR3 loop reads CASSPLLDRDWDEQFF. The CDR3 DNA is TGTGCCAGCAGCCCACTACTGGACAGGGATTGGGATGAGCAGTTCTTC.

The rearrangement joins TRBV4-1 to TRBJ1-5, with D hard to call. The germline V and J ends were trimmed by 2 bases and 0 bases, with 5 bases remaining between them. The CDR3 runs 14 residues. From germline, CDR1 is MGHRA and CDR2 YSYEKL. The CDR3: CASSQQNSNQPQHF. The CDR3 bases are TGCGCCAGCAGCCAACAAAATAGCAATCAGCCCCAGCATTTT.

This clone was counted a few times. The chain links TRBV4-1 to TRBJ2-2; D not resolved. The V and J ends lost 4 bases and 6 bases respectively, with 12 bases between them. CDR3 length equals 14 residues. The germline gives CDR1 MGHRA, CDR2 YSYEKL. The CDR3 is CASSPFGKPGELFF. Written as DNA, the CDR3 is TGCGCCAGCAGCCCATTCGGAAAGCCCGGGGAGCTGTTTTTT.

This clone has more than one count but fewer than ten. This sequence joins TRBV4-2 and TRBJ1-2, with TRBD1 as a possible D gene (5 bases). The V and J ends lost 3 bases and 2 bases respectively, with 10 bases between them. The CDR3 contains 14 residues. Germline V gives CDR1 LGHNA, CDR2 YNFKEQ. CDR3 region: CASSQAGVNYGYTF. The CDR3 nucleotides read TGTGCCAGCAGCCAGGCGGGGGTGAACTATGGCTACACCTTC.

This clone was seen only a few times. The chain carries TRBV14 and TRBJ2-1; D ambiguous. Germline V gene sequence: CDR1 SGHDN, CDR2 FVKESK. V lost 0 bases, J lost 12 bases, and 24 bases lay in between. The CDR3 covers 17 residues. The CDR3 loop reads CASSQEEVALSPRRQFF. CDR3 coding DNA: TGTGCCAGCAGCCAAGAGGAAGTCGCCTTGAGTCCTCGTAGGCAGTTCTTC. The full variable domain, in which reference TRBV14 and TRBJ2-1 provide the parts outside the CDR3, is EAGVTQFPSHSVIEKGQTVTLRCDPISGHDNLYWYRRVMGKEIKFLLHFVKESKQDESGMPNNRFLAERTGGTYSTLKVQPAELEDSGVYFCASSQEEVALSPRRQFFGPGTRLTVL.

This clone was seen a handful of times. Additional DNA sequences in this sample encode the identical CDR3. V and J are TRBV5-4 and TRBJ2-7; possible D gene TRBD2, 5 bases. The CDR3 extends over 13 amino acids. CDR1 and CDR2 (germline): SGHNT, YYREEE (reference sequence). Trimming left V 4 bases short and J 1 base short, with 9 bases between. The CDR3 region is CASSPGISYEQYF. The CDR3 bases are TGTGCCAGCAGCCCGGGGATATCCTACGAGCAGTACTTC.

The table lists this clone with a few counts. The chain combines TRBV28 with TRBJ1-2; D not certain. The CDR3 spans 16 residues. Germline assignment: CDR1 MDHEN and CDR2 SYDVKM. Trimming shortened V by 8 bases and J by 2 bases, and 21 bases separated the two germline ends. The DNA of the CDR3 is TGTGCCAGCGCTAGTGGGATGGTTCTCAGGAACTATGGCTACACCTTC. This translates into CASASGMVLRNYGYTF.

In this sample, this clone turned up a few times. CDR3 sequence (DNA): TGTGCCAGCAGCTTAGCCGGGACAGGGTCTAACGGCTACACCTTC. It yields the protein CASSLAGTGSNGYTF. The V call is TRBV7-2, the J call TRBJ1-2; 9 bases are shared with TRBD1. The junction had 7 bases not matched to a gene; V was cut back by 0 bases and J by 8 bases. Germline values: CDR1 SGHTA, CDR2 FQGNSA. The CDR3 contains 15 residues.

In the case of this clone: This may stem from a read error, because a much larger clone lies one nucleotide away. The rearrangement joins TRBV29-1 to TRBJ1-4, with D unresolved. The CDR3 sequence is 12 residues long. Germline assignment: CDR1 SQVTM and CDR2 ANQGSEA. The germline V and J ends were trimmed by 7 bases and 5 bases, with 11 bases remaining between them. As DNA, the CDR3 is TGCAGCGGTGTGGGGAAGAATGAAAAACTGTTTTTT. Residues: CSGVGKNEKLFF. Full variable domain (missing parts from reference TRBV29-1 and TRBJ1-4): SAVISQKPSRDICQRGTSLTIQCQVDSQVTMMFWYRQQPGQSLTLIATANQGSEATYESGFVIDKFPISRPNLTFSTLTVSNMSPEDSSIYLCSGVGKNEKLFFGSGTQLSVL.

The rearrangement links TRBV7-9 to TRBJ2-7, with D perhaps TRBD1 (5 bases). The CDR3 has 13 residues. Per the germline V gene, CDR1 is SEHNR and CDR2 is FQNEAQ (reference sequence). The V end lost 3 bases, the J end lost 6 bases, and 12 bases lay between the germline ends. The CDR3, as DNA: TGTGCCAGCAGCTTTAGTCAGGGTAGCGAGCAGTACGTC. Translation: CASSFSQGSEQYV.

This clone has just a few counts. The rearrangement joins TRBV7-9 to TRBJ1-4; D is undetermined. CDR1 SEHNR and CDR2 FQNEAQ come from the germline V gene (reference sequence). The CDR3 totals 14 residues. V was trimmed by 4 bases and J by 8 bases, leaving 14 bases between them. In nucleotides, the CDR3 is TGTGCCAGCAGCTGGGTTGGGGATAAAGAAAAACTGTTTTTT. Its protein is CASSWVGDKEKLFF.

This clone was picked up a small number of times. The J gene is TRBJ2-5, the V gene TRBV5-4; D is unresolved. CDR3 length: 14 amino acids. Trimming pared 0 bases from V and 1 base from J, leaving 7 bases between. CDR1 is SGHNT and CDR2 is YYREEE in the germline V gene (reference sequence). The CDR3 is CASSLEAGQETQYF. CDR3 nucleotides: TGTGCCAGCAGCTTGGAGGCCGGCCAAGAGACCCAGTACTTC.

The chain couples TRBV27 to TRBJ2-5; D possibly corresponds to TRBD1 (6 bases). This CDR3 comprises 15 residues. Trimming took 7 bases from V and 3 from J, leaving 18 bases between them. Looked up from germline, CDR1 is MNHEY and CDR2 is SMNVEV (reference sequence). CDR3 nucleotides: TGTGCCAGCATCAAATTGTGGCAGGGGAAAGAGACCCAGTACTTC. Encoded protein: CASIKLWQGKETQYF.

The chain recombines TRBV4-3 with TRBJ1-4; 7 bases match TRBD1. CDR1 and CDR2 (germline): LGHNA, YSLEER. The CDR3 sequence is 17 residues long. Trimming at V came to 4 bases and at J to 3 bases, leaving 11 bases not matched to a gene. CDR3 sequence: CASSPRRGGASNEKLFF. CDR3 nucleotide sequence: TGCGCCAGCAGCCCCCGCAGAGGGGGCGCTTCTAATGAAAAACTGTTTTTT.

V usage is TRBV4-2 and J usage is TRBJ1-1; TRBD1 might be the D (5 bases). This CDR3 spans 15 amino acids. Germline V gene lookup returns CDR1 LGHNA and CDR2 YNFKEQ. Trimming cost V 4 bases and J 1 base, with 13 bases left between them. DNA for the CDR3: TGTGCCAGCAGCCCCTCGCAGGGCTGGAACACTGAAGCTTTCTTT. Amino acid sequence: CASSPSQGWNTEAFF.

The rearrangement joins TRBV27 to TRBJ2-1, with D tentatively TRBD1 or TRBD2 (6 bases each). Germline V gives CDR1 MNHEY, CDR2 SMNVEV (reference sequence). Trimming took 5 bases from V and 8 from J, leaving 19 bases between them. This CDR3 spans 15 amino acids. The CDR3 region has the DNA TGTGCCAGCAGTCCGCCGGGGGCAGCCTTCCATGAGCAGTTCTTC. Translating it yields CASSPPGAAFHEQFF.